A single sample gave rise to the 29 T cell receptor beta chains below, sequenced in a study of post-analysis software for immune sequencing data. The antigens for these receptors are not known. The TCR beta cDNA libraries carried unique molecular identifiers. From the PCR reads, TCRdb called clonotypes with MiXCR, one entry per CDR3 protein. The data hold 750,000 to 950,000 distinct CDR3 sequences, with roughly 50% observed a single time. Overall study findings and caveats: Compared with controls, patients had more of 4 to 6 TRBV segments, including TRBV5-6, TRBV5-1 and TRBV20-1.

The specimen was blood. Receptors were obtained from a girl aged 5 to 17 with multiple sclerosis.

The rearrangement joins TRBV7-2 to TRBJ2-5; no firm D call. Trimming pared 1 base from V and 4 bases from J, leaving 16 bases between. The CDR3 consists of 16 residues. CDR1 and CDR2 from the germline V gene are SGHTA and FQGNSA. The CDR3 region is CASSLGRGPSRETQYF. CDR3 sequence (DNA): TGTGCCAGCAGCTTAGGGCGCGGACCGTCCAGAGAGACCCAGTACTTC.

The V call is TRBV29-1, the J call TRBJ1-1, with D possibly TRBD1 on 5 matching bases. This CDR3 contains 15 residues. Trimming removed 6 bases at V and 4 bases at J, with 21 bases between. CDR1 is SQVTM, CDR2 ANQGSEA, per germline. CDR3 region: CSVGFSGGEGTEAFF. In nucleotides, the CDR3 is TGCAGCGTGGGATTTTCTGGGGGGGAGGGCACTGAAGCTTTCTTT.

V and J are TRBV12-3 or TRBV12-4 and TRBJ2-7; a weak D match, TRBD1 (5 bases). The CDR3 has 13 amino acids. This CDR3 reads CVGSSGLRREQYF. The CDR3 region has the DNA TGTGTCGGCAGTTCAGGGTTGCGTCGGGAGCAGTACTTC.

V is TRBV29-1 and J is TRBJ2-1, with D possibly matching TRBD1 (5 bases). Germline V gene data show CDR1 as SQVTM and CDR2 as ANQGSEA. Trimming removed 7 bases at V and 7 bases at J, with 17 bases between. The CDR3 has 13 residues. The CDR3 bases are TGCAGCGCTAGGGGCGCCCCCATGAATGAGCAGTTCTTC. Translating it yields CSARGAPMNEQFF.

CDR3 nucleotides: TGCAGCGTTGATGGTACAGGAACCTACAATGAGCAGTTCTTC. It translates to CSVDGTGTYNEQFF. The chain uses TRBV29-1 and TRBJ2-1; weak D call: TRBD1 (5 bases). The V end lost 3 bases, the J end lost 2 bases, and 11 bases lay between the germline ends. This CDR3 comprises 14 residues. Germline CDR1 SQVTM, CDR2 ANQGSEA.

V and J are TRBV7-2 and TRBJ2-3; D gene uncertain. Germline V gene lookup returns CDR1 SGHTA and CDR2 FQGNSA. This CDR3 region has 14 residues. V dropped 3 bases and J dropped 5 bases, with 12 bases sitting between them. The DNA for the CDR3 is TGTGCCAGCAGCTTTAGGGTCTCCCAAGATACGCAGTATTTT. This translates into CASSFRVSQDTQYF.

This clonotype was picked up a small number of times. CDR3 sequence: CASGDYHTDTQYF. Here the CDR3 DNA reads TGCGCCAGCGGGGACTACCATACAGATACGCAGTATTTT. The chain couples TRBV5-1 to TRBJ2-3; 7 bases line up with TRBD2. This CDR3 region has 13 residues. The V gene end was trimmed by 7 bases and the J gene end by 3 bases; junction bases not matched to a gene: 5. The germline V gene encodes CDR1 SGHRS and CDR2 YFSETQ.

The chain employs TRBV20-1 and TRBJ2-5; D uncertain. TRBJ2-7 matches the DNA end more closely, so the J call is doubtful. From germline, CDR1 is DFQATT and CDR2 SNEGSKA (reference sequence). The CDR3 contains 12 residues. The CDR3 here is CSASTIRDEQYF. The CDR3 nucleotides are TGCAGTGCTAGCACCATCCGGGACGAGCAGTACTTC.

The V call is TRBV7-8, the J call TRBJ1-1; D remains ambiguous. Trimming took 0 bases from V and 1 from J, leaving 9 bases between them. Germline-derived CDR1 and CDR2 are SGHVS and FQNEAQ. The CDR3 spans 15 residues. CDR3 region: CASSLARGTNTEAFF. CDR3 DNA sequence: TGTGCCAGCAGCTTAGCCCGAGGAACGAACACTGAAGCTTTCTTT.

This chain joins TRBV12-3 or TRBV12-4 and TRBJ2-7; 11 nucleotides line up with TRBD2. V lost 5 bases and J lost 3; bases outside the gene matches: 6. The CDR3 length is 15 residues. CDR3 coding DNA: TGTGCCAGCAGTCCCACTAGCGGGGGACGCTACGAGCAGTACTTC. Its protein is CASSPTSGGRYEQYF.

The chain joins TRBV29-1 to TRBJ2-7; a weak D match, TRBD2 (6 bases). TRBJ2-5 explains the end of the DNA better; the J call may be wrong. The CDR3 is made up of 13 amino acids. Germline lookup yields CDR1 SQVTM and CDR2 ANQGSEA. The CDR3 sequence is CSVGAGGGQTQYF. The CDR3 DNA reads TGCAGCGTTGGGGCCGGGGGTGGACAGACCCAGTACTTC.

This chain joins TRBV5-1 and TRBJ2-3; D may correspond to TRBD1 or TRBD2 (5 bases each). Germline V gene data show CDR1 as SGHRS and CDR2 as YFSETQ. The V end lost 4 bases, the J end lost 1 base, and 16 bases lay between the germline ends. This CDR3 is built from 16 residues. The CDR3 nucleotides are TGCGCCAGCAGCGGGGGATGGGAGCTCGGCACAGATACGCAGTATTTT. The encoded protein is CASSGGWELGTDTQYF.

This chain connects TRBV5-1 to TRBJ1-2; 7 bases are shared with TRBD1. The CDR3 totals 15 residues. V lost 4 bases, J lost 4 bases, and 10 bases stayed unmatched. Per the germline V gene, CDR1 is SGHRS and CDR2 is YFSETQ. The CDR3 DNA follows: TGCGCCAGCAGCAAAGAGGGACAGTCCTCCTATGGCTACACCTTC. Its protein product is CASSKEGQSSYGYTF.

The chain links TRBV29-1 to TRBJ2-7; the match to TRBD2 covers 9 bases. Germline V gene sequence: CDR1 SQVTM, CDR2 ANQGSEA. With 4 bases clipped from V and 7 bases from J, the junction kept 8 bases outside the gene matches. The CDR3 is 13 amino acids. CDR3 DNA sequence: TGCAGCGTTGTGGGTAGCGGGAGTGGTGAGCAGTACTTC. Translated, it gives CSVVGSGSGEQYF.

A single count supports this clonotype. The junction shows a germline mismatch at one end, possibly a read error. DNA for the CDR3: TGCGTCAGCAGCCCGGACAGGTCCCTCACAGATACGCAGTATTTT. Translated: CVSSPDRSLTDTQYF. The chain is built from TRBV5-1 and TRBJ2-3; 7 bases are shared with TRBD1. This CDR3 is 15 amino acids long. CDR1 and CDR2 (germline): SGHRS, YFSETQ. The complete variable domain, with remaining parts taken from reference TRBV5-1 and TRBJ2-3, reads KAGVTQTPRYLIKTRGQQVTLSCSPISGHRSVSWYQQTPGQGLQFLFEYFSETQRNKGNFPGRFSGRQFSNSRSEMNVSTLELGDSALYLCVSSPDRSLTDTQYFGPGTRLTVL.

The chain employs TRBV19 and TRBJ2-4, with D perhaps matching TRBD1 (6 bases). V was trimmed by 4 bases and J by 3 bases, leaving 13 bases between them. The CDR3 length is 15 residues. The germline V gene has CDR1 LNHDA and CDR2 SQIVND (reference sequence). The CDR3 reads CASSKGRQDKNIQYF. CDR3 DNA: TGTGCCAGTAGTAAGGGCCGACAGGACAAAAACATTCAGTACTTC.

This clonotype was seen only a few times. V is TRBV5-1 and J is TRBJ2-6, with TRBD1 identical over 7 bases. CDR1 and CDR2 (germline): SGHRS, YFSETQ. This CDR3 spans 16 amino acids. With 2 bases clipped from V and 4 bases from J, the junction kept 6 bases outside the gene matches. The CDR3: CASSFSTGAGANVLTF. Here the CDR3 DNA reads TGCGCCAGCAGCTTCTCTACAGGGGCCGGGGCCAACGTCCTGACTTTC.

V usage is TRBV5-1 and J usage is TRBJ1-6; D not resolved. The CDR3 is 12 residues long. Trimming pared 4 bases from V and 9 bases from J, leaving 8 bases between. CDR1 SGHRS and CDR2 YFSETQ come from the germline V gene. Written as DNA, the CDR3 is TGCGCCAGCAGCGGCGAAACTTCACCCCTCCACTTT. Amino acids: CASSGETSPLHF.

The gene calls are TRBV18 and TRBJ2-1; TRBD1 aligns across 10 bases. The V gene's germline CDR1 is KGHSH and CDR2 LQKENI. J gave up 7 bases and V 6 bases, and 9 bases lay outside the gene matches. There are 15 residues in the CDR3. CDR3 amino acids: CASSDRDRGMNEQFF. CDR3 coding DNA: TGTGCCAGCTCCGACCGGGACAGGGGTATGAATGAGCAGTTCTTC.

This clonotype was counted once. The rearrangement links TRBV5-6 to TRBJ2-1; 9 bases are a match to TRBD2. J was trimmed by 2 bases and V by 0 bases; bases with no gene match: 6. The CDR3 is made up of 17 amino acids. Germline lookup yields CDR1 SGHDT and CDR2 YYEEEE. The CDR3 loop is CASSLALREGPYNEQFF. The CDR3, as DNA: TGTGCCAGCAGCTTGGCCTTGCGGGAGGGCCCCTACAATGAGCAGTTCTTC.

Concerning this clonotype: Relative to the germline gene, one junction end is altered; a read error may explain this. The chain employs TRBV11-2 and TRBJ2-7; D tentatively fits TRBD1 or TRBD2 (6 bases each). The CDR3 length is 16 residues. Germline CDR1 is SGHAT and CDR2 is FQNNGV. The CDR3 nucleotides are TGTGCCGGCAGCCCTACAAAGGGGGGCTTGCCCTACGAGCAGTACTTC. Its translation: CAGSPTKGGLPYEQYF. Filled out from reference TRBV11-2 and TRBJ2-7, the complete variable domain reads EAGVAQSPRYKIIEKRQSVAFWCNPISGHATLYWYQQILGQGPKLLIQFQNNGVVDDSQLPKDRFSAERLKGVDSTLKIQPAKLEDSAVYLCAGSPTKGGLPYEQYFGPGTRLTVT.

The sample holds a few counts of this clonotype. The chain recombines TRBV18 with TRBJ2-7; tentatively, D is TRBD1 or TRBD2 (6 bases each). V was trimmed by 3 bases and J by 2 bases, leaving 17 bases between them. CDR3 length: 16 residues. Germline V gene sequence: CDR1 KGHSH, CDR2 LQKENI. The CDR3 sequence is CASSPNGGIITYEQYF. The DNA of the CDR3 is TGTGCCAGCTCACCTAACGGGGGCATCATTACCTACGAGCAGTACTTC.

The V gene is TRBV15, the J gene TRBJ2-5; the D gene could be TRBD1 or TRBD2 (6 bases each). Germline lookup yields CDR1 LNHNV and CDR2 YYDKDF (reference sequence). This CDR3 has 17 amino acids. V was shortened by 3 bases and J by 5 bases, with 22 bases between the two germline ends. The CDR3 DNA reads TGTGCCACCAGCAGGATCCCGAGTGGAGGGGGAATGGAGACCCAGTACTTC. Translating it yields CATSRIPSGGGMETQYF.

The J gene is TRBJ2-2, the V gene TRBV4-1, with 9 positions matching TRBD1. From germline, CDR1 is MGHRA and CDR2 YSYEKL. V was pared by 2 bases and J by 5 bases, with 12 bases of the junction left unmatched. CDR3 length equals 18 residues. The CDR3 protein is CASSQRDRVPPETGELFF. In DNA form, the CDR3 reads TGCGCCAGCAGCCAACGGGACAGGGTTCCCCCGGAGACCGGGGAGCTGTTTTTT.

The chain employs TRBV2 and TRBJ2-5; D gene unclear. The assigned J gene may be wrong: the sequence end matches TRBJ2-7 better. Per germline, CDR1 SNHLY and CDR2 FYNNEI. There are 10 residues in the CDR3. The CDR3 bases are TGTGCCAGCACGCTTTACGAGCAGTACTTC. This translates into CASTLYEQYF.

This clonotype was recorded a few times. The genes are TRBV6-6 and TRBJ1-1, with D possibly TRBD1 on 5 matching bases. V lost 7 bases to trimming and J lost 1 base, with 13 bases between them. Germline V lookup: CDR1 MNHNY, CDR2 SVGAGI (reference sequence). The CDR3 has 14 residues. The chain's CDR3 is CASMMGTENTEAFF. CDR3 sequence (DNA): TGTGCCAGCATGATGGGGACGGAGAACACTGAAGCTTTCTTT.

This clonotype was recorded a few times. This sequence joins TRBV15 and TRBJ2-7, with D hard to call. Germline values: CDR1 LNHNV, CDR2 YYDKDF (reference sequence). The CDR3 is 16 residues long. The germline V and J ends were trimmed by 2 bases and 5 bases, with 19 bases remaining between them. CDR3 coding DNA: TGTGCCACCAGCAGATCCGGGTCAACCTCTCTCCACGAGCAGTACTTC. Protein product: CATSRSGSTSLHEQYF.

Only a few counts were recorded for this clonotype. The rearrangement joins TRBV9 to TRBJ2-5, with D tentatively TRBD1 or TRBD2 (6 bases each). The CDR3 runs 15 residues. Germline lookup yields CDR1 SGDLS and CDR2 YYNGEE. Trimming removed 4 bases at V and 4 bases at J, with 17 bases between. The CDR3 sequence is CASSPGRGRRETQYF. In DNA, the CDR3 is TGTGCCAGCAGCCCCGGCCGGGGGCGAAGAGAGACCCAGTACTTC.

This chain uses TRBV20-1 with TRBJ2-3, with D tentatively TRBD2 (6 bases). Per germline, CDR1 DFQATT and CDR2 SNEGSKA (reference sequence). The CDR3 length is 12 residues. The V end was cut by 5 bases, the J end by 4 bases, with 10 bases between. DNA of the CDR3: TGCAGTGCTTGGACTACCCCAGATACGCAGTATTTT. Encoded protein: CSAWTTPDTQYF.